This T cell receptor beta chain emerged from a study of radiation and T cells in renal cell carcinoma. Overall study findings and caveats: No pretreatment tumor biopsies were available for baseline clonotypes. Top tumor clonotypes rose in blood 2 weeks post-radiation, then contracted.

In germline, CDR1 is SNHLY, CDR2 FYNNEI. V was pared by 9 bases and J by 8 bases, with 16 bases between. CDR3 size: 12 residues. Some clones are missing from TCRdb's copy, which holds only in-frame ones; the method was immunoSEQ multiplex PCR. The sample records 150,000 or so clones, about 88% being singletons. Time point noted: blood 4 weeks post-SBRT, at nephrectomy. Treatment denoted: 15 Gy SBRT to primary tumor, nephrectomy 4 weeks later. In regard to this clone: The antigen remains unidentified.

The origin of this receptor is a woman between 50 and 59 years old with renal cell carcinoma. Sample: blood, taken from a patient whose treatment included radiotherapy and nephrectomy. The chain carries TRBV2 and TRBJ1-2; D gene uncertain. CDR3 nucleotides: TGTGCCAGGTCGCACGGCATCGTAGGCTACACCTTC. Encoded protein: CARSHGIVGYTF. Supplemented by reference TRBV2 and TRBJ1-2, the full variable domain reads EPEVTQTPSHQVTQMGQEVILRCVPISNHLYFYWYRQILGQKVEFLVSFYNNEISEKSEIFDDQFSVERPDGSNFTLKIRSTKLEDSAMYFCARSHGIVGYTFGSGTRLTVV.